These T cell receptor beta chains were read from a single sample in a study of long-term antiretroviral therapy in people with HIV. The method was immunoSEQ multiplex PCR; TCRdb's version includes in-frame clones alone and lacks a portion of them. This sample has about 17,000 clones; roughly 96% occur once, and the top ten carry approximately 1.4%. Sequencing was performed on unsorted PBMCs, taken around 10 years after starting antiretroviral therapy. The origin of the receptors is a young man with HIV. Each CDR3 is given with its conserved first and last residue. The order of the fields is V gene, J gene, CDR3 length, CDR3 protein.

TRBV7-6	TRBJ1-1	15	CASSLAQGMNTEAFF
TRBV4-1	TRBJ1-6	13	CASRGTRGSPLHF
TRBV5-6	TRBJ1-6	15	CASSRDRGVGSPLHF
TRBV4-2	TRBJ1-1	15	CASSQVVLGDTEAFF
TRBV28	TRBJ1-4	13	CASVQGGEEKLFF
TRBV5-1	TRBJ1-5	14	CASSAGTGGQPQHF
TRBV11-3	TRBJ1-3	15	CASSQGYDSGNTIYF
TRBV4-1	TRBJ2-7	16	CASSQDPSQAAYEQYF
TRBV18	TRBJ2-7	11	CASSLDYEQYF
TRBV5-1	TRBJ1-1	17	CASSPFGAPDGRTEAFF
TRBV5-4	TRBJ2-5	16	CASSKTKDRRTETQYF
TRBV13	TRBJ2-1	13	CASSPPSGDEQFF
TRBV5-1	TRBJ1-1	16	CASSLGGKVGDTEAFF
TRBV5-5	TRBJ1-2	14	CASSADGDSYGYTF
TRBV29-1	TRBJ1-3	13	CSARRPSGNTIYF
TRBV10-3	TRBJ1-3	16	CATNDGGQGSGNTIYF
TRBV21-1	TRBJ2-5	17	CASSKVRVWGAQETQYF
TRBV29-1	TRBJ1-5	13	CSVVFQPNQPQHF
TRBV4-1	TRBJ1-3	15	CASSRWTGTGNTIYF
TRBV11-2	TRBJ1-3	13	CASSLGRGNTIYF
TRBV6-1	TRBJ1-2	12	CASSEGDYGYTF
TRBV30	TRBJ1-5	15	CAWSVSGSNNQPQHF
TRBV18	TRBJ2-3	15	CASSPLTSGTDTQYF
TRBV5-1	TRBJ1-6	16	CASSLGGRSYNSPLHF
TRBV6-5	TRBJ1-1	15	CASRGRPGMNTEAFF
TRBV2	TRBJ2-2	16	CASSEARAGGTGELFF
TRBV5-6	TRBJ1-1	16	CASSLRRILMNTEAFF
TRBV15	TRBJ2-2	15	CATSGGLADTGELFF
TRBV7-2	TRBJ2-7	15	CASSRSMTSTYEQYF
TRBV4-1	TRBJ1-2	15	CASSQEAGTNYGYTF
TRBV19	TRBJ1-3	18	CASTKQVGRTSRGNTIYF
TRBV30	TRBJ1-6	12	CAWSGERSPLHF
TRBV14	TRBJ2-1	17	CASSPARTALPYNEQFF
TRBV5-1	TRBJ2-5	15	CASSLFEGVGETQYF
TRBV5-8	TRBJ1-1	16	CASRSPPRTRNTEAFF
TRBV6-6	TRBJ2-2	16	CASSYPPRTSTGELFF
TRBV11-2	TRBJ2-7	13	CASSLSTTYEQYF
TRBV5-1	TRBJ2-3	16	CASSLERGGSTDTQYF
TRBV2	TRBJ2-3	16	CASSDSLAGGTDTQYF
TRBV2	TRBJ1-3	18	CASSEGDLILYSGNTIYF
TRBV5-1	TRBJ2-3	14	CASSPLGQPDTQYF
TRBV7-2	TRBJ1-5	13	CASSLRSNQPQHF
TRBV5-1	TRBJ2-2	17	CASSFRGQKGNTGELFF
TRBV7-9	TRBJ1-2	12	CATRRGDHGYTF
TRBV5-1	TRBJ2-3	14	CASRTSLSTDTQYF
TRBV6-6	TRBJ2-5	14	CASSSRGGEKTQYF
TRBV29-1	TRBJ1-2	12	CSVGGIEDGYTF
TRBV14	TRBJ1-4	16	CASSQNQGASGEKLFF
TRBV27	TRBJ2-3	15	CASSPSPPSTDTQYF
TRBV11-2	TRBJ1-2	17	CASSFTGSQGASYGYTF
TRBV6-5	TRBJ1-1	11	CASTPNTEAFF
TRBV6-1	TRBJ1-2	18	CASSEGPTLTGAVHGYTF
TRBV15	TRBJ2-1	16	CATSRDVGVSYNEQFF
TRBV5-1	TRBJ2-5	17	CASSLVLAGAAAETQYF
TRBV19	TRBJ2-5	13	CASSGLAGETQYF
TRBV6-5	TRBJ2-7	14	CASSYAKGGYEQYF
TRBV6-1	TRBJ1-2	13	CASSRDPVRGYTF
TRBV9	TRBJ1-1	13	CASSVEEGGEAFF
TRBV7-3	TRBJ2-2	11	CASSSGGELFF
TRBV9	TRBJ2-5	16	CASSFRGTAPQETQYF